Below, 8 T cell receptor beta chains from the same sample are listed, as sequenced in a study of shared clonotypes between healthy human individuals (dated by TCRdb to 2019 to 2021). CD8 naive samples were obtained by positive selection for CCR7 among CD45RO-negative cells, yielding a CD45RA+CCR7+ population from which TemRA cells were excluded. Library construction relied on the immunoSEQ multiplex PCR assay. The source is immuneACCESS, and TCRdb retained only in-frame sequences with V and J called. Part of the clones is not carried over; for the studies checked, unresolved V genes explain less than half of this, and the remainder is unexplained. The sample table records about 2.2 million clones; 85% to 95% of these occur just once. The ten largest clones add up to under 2% of the sample. Sequences were obtained from naive CD8+ T cells from PBMCs. Read against the paper, the sample's cell subset or site label means: CD45RA+CCR7+. These TCRs come from a young man in good health. Some clones in this sample may be carry-over from other donors' samples.

The chain has TRBV4-3 and TRBJ1-1; 7 bases line up with TRBD1. J gave up 1 base and V 3 bases, and 5 bases lay outside the gene matches. The CDR3 length is 15 residues. CDR1 LGHNA and CDR2 YSLEER come from the germline V gene. The CDR3 region is CASSQQGQRNTEAFF. The CDR3 DNA follows: TGCGCCAGCAGCCAGCAGGGACAGAGGAACACTGAAGCTTTCTTT.

CDR3 sequence: CASSAAVTENTEAFF. CDR3 bases: TGTGCCAGCAGCGCAGCCGTGACTGAGAACACTGAAGCTTTCTTT. The chain is built from TRBV9 and TRBJ1-1; no clear D gene. The germline V gene encodes CDR1 SGDLS and CDR2 YYNGEE. Trimming took off 3 bases at V and 1 base at J, with 13 bases between the two ends. The CDR3 is 15 amino acids.

A word on this clone: Other nucleotide sequences in the sample specify the same CDR3. This rearrangement joins TRBV2 to TRBJ2-7; 15 bases align to TRBD2. Looked up from germline, CDR1 is SNHLY and CDR2 is FYNNEI. The trim removed 6 bases at V and 5 bases at J, leaving 5 bases unmatched. There are 15 residues in the CDR3. The DNA of the CDR3 is TGTGCCAGCAGGGGGACTAGCGGGAGGCTGGACGAGCAGTACTTC. This translates into CASRGTSGRLDEQYF. The full variable domain, with the rest looked up from reference TRBV2 and TRBJ2-7, is EPEVTQTPSHQVTQMGQEVILRCVPISNHLYFYWYRQILGQKVEFLVSFYNNEISEKSEIFDDQFSVERPDGSNFTLKIRSTKLEDSAMYFCASRGTSGRLDEQYFGPGTRLTVT.

The rearrangement links TRBV9 to TRBJ2-2, with 13 positions matching TRBD2. V was clipped by 5 bases and J by 0 bases; unmatched bases: 1. CDR3 length equals 16 residues. Germline V gives CDR1 SGDLS, CDR2 YYNGEE. For the CDR3, the DNA is TGTGCCAGCAGGGGGACTAGCGGGACGAACACCGGGGAGCTGTTTTTT. Protein: CASRGTSGTNTGELFF.

V is TRBV19 and J is TRBJ2-7; D is unresolved. Trimming pared 4 bases from V and 0 bases from J, leaving 10 bases between. Germline V gene data show CDR1 as LNHDA and CDR2 as SQIVND (reference sequence). CDR3 size: 14 residues. The CDR3 region has the DNA TGTGCCAGTAGTAGGGTCGATACCTCCTACGAGCAGTACTTC. Protein product: CASSRVDTSYEQYF.

The rearrangement joins TRBV4-1 to TRBJ2-2; 8 bases are shared with TRBD2. Germline V gene data show CDR1 as MGHRA and CDR2 as YSYEKL. Trimming took 1 base from V and 4 from J; bases not matched to a gene: 11. The CDR3 totals 18 residues. The DNA for the CDR3 is TGCGCCAGCAGCCAAGTAGTTTTGAGCGGGAGTCCCACCGGGGAGCTGTTTTTT. Its protein is CASSQVVLSGSPTGELFF.

This sequence joins TRBV11-3 and TRBJ2-2; 9 bases match TRBD2. CDR1 SGHNT and CDR2 YENEEA come from the germline V gene. V lost 5 bases to trimming and J lost 0 bases; unmatched junction nucleotides: 10. The CDR3 spans 18 residues. CDR3 loop: CASSPRWLAGSNTGELFF. The CDR3 DNA sequence: TGTGCCAGCAGCCCTAGGTGGCTAGCGGGGTCGAACACCGGGGAGCTGTTTTTT.

This chain joins TRBV29-1 and TRBJ1-1, with D perhaps TRBD1 (6 bases). The CDR3 runs to 16 residues. Germline V gives CDR1 SQVTM, CDR2 ANQGSEA. Trimming left V 4 bases short and J 3 bases short, with 21 bases between. The CDR3, as DNA: TGCAGCGTTGTCCTCGCAGGGGCGATGAGATACACTGAAGCTTTCTTT. Amino acid sequence: CSVVLAGAMRYTEAFF.